This T cell receptor beta chain emerged from a study of blood T cell repertoires in COVID-19. V was trimmed by 5 bases and J by 2 bases, leaving 9 bases between them. The CDR3 sequence is 13 residues long. Germline V lookup: CDR1 MDHEN, CDR2 SYDVKM. Profiled with immunoSEQ multiplex PCR; TCRdb holds only in-frame clones, not every one. The profile covers over 20,000 clones, with roughly 80% appearing a single time and roughly 6.3% taken by the ten largest. Source material: peripheral blood. V and J are TRBV28 and TRBJ1-1; D gene uncertain. The clonotype was recovered from a human donor in a cohort sampled during active COVID-19. DNA for the CDR3: TGTGCCAGCAGTCCCACTCACAACACTGAAGCTTTCTTT. Its translation: CASSPTHNTEAFF. The entire variable domain, with the rest obtained from reference TRBV28 and TRBJ1-1, is as follows: DVKVTQSSRYLVKRTGEKVFLECVQDMDHENMFWYRQDPGLGLRLIYFSYDVKMKEKGDIPEGYSVSREKKERFSLILESASTNQTSMYLCASSPTHNTEAFFGQGTRLTVV.